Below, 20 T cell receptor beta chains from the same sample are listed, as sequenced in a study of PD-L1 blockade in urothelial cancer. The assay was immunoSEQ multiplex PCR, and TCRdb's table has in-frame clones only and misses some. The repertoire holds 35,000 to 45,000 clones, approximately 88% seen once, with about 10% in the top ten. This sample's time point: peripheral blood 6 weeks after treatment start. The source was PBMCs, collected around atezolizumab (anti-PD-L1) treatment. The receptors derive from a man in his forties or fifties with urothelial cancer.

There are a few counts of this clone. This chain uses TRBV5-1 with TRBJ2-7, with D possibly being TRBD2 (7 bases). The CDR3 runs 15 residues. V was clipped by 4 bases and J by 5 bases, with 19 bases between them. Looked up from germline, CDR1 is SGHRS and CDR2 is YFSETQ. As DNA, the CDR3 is TGCGCCAGCAGCGTCCACCCCGGGGGGCCCAACGAGCAGTACTTC. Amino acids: CASSVHPGGPNEQYF.

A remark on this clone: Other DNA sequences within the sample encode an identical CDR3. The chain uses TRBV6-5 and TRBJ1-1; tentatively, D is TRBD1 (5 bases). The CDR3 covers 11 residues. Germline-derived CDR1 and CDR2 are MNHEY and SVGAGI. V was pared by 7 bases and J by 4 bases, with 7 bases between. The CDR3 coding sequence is TGTGCCAGCACTAGGGGCACTGAAGCTTTCTTT. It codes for CASTRGTEAFF.

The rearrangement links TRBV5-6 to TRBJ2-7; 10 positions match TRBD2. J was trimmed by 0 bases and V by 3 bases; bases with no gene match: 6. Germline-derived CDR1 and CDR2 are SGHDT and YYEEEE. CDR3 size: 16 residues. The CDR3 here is CASSWRTSGTSYEQYF. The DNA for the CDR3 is TGTGCCAGCAGCTGGCGGACTAGCGGAACCTCCTACGAGCAGTACTTC. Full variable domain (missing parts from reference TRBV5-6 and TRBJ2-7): DAGVTQSPTHLIKTRGQQVTLRCSPKSGHDTVSWYQQALGQGPQFIFQYYEEEERQRGNFPDRFSGHQFPNYSSELNVNALLLGDSALYLCASSWRTSGTSYEQYFGPGTRLTVT.

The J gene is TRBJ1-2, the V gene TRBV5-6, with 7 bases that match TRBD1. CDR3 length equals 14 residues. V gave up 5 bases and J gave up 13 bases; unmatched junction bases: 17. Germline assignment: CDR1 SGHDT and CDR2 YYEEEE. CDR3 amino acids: CASRRQGESFTFTF. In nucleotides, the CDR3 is TGTGCCAGCAGAAGACAGGGTGAAAGTTTTACTTTCACCTTC.

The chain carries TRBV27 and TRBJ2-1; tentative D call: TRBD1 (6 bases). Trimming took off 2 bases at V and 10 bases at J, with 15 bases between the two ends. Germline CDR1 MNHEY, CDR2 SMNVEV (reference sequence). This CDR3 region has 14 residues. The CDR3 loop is CASSLTPDRIEQFF. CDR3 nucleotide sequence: TGTGCCAGCAGTTTAACCCCCGACAGGATAGAGCAGTTCTTC.

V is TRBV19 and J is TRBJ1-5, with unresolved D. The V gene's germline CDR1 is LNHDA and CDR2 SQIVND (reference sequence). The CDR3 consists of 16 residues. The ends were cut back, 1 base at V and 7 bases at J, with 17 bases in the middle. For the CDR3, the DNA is TGTGCCAGTAGTATAGTTCGAACGGGGAGGGAACAGCCCCAGCATTTT. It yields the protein CASSIVRTGREQPQHF.

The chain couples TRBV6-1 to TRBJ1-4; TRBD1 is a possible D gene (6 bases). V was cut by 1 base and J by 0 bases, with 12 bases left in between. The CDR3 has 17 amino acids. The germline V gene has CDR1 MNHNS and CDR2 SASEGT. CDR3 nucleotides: TGTGCCAGCAGTGAAGGGGCGGGGGCAACAACTAATGAAAAACTGTTTTTT. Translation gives CASSEGAGATTNEKLFF.

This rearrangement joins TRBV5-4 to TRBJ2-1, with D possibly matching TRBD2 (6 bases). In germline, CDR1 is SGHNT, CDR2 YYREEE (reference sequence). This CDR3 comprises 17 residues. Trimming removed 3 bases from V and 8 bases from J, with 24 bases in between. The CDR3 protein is CASSSGLGRALEDEQFF. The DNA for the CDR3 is TGTGCCAGCAGCTCGGGACTCGGCAGGGCCCTGGAGGATGAGCAGTTCTTC.

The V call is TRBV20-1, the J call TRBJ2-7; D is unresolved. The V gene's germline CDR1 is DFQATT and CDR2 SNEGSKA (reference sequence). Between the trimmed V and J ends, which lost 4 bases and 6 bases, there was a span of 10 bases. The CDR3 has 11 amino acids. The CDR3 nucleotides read TGCAGTGCTACCCAACTATCCGAGCAGTACTTC. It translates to CSATQLSEQYF.

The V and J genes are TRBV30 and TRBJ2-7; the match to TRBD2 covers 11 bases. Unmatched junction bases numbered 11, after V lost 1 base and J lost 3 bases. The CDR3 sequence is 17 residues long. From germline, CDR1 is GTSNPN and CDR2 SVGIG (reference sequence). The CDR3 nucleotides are TGTGCCTGGAGTGCTATCCCCTCTAGCGGGAGGTTCTACGAGCAGTACTTC. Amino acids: CAWSAIPSSGRFYEQYF.

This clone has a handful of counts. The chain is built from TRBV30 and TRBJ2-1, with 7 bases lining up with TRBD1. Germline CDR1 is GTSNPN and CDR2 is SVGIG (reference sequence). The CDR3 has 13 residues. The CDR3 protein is CASGQSSYNEQFF. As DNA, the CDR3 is TGTGCATCGGGACAGAGCTCCTACAATGAGCAGTTCTTC.

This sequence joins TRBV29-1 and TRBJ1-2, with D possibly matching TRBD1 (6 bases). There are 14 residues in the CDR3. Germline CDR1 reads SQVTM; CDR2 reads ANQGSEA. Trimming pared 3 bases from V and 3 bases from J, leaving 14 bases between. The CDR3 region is CSVDVRGEDYGYTF. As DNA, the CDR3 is TGCAGCGTTGATGTCAGGGGTGAGGACTATGGCTACACCTTC.

In DNA form, the CDR3 reads TGTGCCAGAAGCTTGGCCGGGAACGGAGAGACCCAGTACTTC. It codes for CARSLAGNGETQYF. The chain links TRBV5-3 to TRBJ2-5; D is perhaps TRBD2 (5 bases). TRBV5-3 is known as an ORF, though its function is uncertain. Trimming left V 0 bases short and J 4 bases short, with 10 bases between. This CDR3 is built from 14 residues.

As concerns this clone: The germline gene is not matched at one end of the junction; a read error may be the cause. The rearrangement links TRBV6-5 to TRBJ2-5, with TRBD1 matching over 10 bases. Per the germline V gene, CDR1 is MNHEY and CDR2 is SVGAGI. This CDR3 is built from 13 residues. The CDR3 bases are TGTGCCAGCAGTTCCTGGATGCAGGACAGGGGGGACTTC. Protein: CASSSWMQDRGDF.

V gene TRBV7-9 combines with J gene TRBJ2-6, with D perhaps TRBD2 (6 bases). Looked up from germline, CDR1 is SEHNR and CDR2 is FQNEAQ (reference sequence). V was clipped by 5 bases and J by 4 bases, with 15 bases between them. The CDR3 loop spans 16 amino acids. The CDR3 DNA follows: TGTGCCAGCAGCGTCCGCGGAGGGGCAGGGGCCAACGTCCTGACTTTC. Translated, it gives CASSVRGGAGANVLTF. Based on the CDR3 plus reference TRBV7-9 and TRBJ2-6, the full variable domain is DTGVSQNPRHKITKRGQNVTFRCDPISEHNRLYWYRQTLGQGPEFLTYFQNEAQLEKSRLLSDRFSAERPKGSFSTLEIQRTEQGDSAMYLCASSVRGGAGANVLTFGAGSRLTVL.

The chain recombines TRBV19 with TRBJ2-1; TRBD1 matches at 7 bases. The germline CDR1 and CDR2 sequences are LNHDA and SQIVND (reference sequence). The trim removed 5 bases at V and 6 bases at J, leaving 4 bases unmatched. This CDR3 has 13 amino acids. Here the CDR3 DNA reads TGTGCCAGTAGTGTGGACAGGACCAATGAGCAGTTCTTC. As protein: CASSVDRTNEQFF.

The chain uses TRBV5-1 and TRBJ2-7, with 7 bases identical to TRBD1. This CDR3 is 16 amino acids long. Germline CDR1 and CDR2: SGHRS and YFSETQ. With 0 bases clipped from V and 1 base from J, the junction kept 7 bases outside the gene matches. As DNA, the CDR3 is TGCGCCAGCAGCTTGGGAACAGGGGTCCGATCCTACGAGCAGTACTTC. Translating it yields CASSLGTGVRSYEQYF.

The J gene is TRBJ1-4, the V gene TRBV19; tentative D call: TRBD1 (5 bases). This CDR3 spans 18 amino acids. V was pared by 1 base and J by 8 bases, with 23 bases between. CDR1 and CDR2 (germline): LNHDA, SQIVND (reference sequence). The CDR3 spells CASSIGLPRARPREKLFF. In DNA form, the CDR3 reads TGTGCCAGTAGTATAGGCCTTCCCAGGGCTAGACCAAGGGAAAAACTGTTTTTT.

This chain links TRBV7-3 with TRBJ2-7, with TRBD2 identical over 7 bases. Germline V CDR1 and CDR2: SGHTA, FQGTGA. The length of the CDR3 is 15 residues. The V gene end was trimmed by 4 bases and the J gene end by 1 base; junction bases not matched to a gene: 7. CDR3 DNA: TGTGCCAGCAGCTGGGTGGGGGGGTCTTCCTACGAGCAGTACTTC. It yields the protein CASSWVGGSSYEQYF.

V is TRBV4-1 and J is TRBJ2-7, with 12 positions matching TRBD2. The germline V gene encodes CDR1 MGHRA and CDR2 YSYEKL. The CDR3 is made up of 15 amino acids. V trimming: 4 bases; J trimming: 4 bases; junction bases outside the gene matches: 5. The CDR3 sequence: CASSPRLAGAYEQYF. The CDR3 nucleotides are TGCGCCAGCAGCCCTCGACTAGCGGGGGCATACGAGCAGTACTTC.